This T cell receptor (beta chain) was obtained from a study of blood T cell repertoires in COVID-19. Across the whole study: In each case, the material was cDNA or gDNA derived from T cells, B-cell-depleted T cells, or PBMCs.

Original analysis: By means of reference gene primer amplification, nucleated cell counts were estimated. The assay was immunoSEQ multiplex PCR, and TCRdb's table has in-frame clones only and misses some. The V and J calls and the clone size are those of that table, but D and trimming were determined from the DNA. The data show approximately 90,000 clones, roughly 85% seen once. The CDR3 runs to 16 residues. Germline trimming cut 4 bases from V and 8 bases from J; bases unmatched to any gene: 13. Germline V lookup: CDR1 SGHTS, CDR2 YDEGEE. The chain uses TRBV5-8 and TRBJ1-2, with TRBD1 identical over 11 bases. Material: peripheral blood. The TCR was taken from a man in his 60s with acute or convalescent COVID-19. The CDR3 loop reads CASSIDPDRGREGYTF. CDR3 nucleotide sequence: TGTGCCAGCAGCATAGACCCGGACAGGGGGCGTGAAGGCTACACCTTC. Together with reference TRBV5-8 and TRBJ1-2, the CDR3 gives the full variable domain: EAGVTQSPTHLIKTRGQQATLRCSPISGHTSVYWYQQALGLGLQFLLWYDEGEERNRGNFPPRFSGRQFPNYSSELNVNALELEDSALYLCASSIDPDRGREGYTFGSGTRLTVV.